The clone carrying this T cell receptor beta chain was detected ten times or more. The time point is: pre-sensitization, week 0. Treatment of the sample: therapeutic diphenylcyclopropenone sensitization with weekly scalp DPC. This sample is drawn from a study of human T cells and chemical hapten exposure. TCRdb analysed the RACE reads with MiXCR anew, one entry per CDR3 protein. The profile shows roughly 380,000 distinct CDR3 sequences, 5% to 6.5% of them singletons. Trimming took 1 base from V and 2 from J, leaving 10 bases between them. There are 14 residues in the CDR3. From germline, CDR1 is DFQATT and CDR2 SNEGSKA (reference sequence).

This material consisted of whole blood, taken in connection with sensitization to the hapten diphenylcyclopropenone (DPC). V and J are TRBV20-1 and TRBJ2-3, with TRBD2 as a possible D gene (6 bases). The TCR originated in a woman between 50 and 59 years old with alopecia areata. Some clones in this sample may be carry-over from other donors' samples. The CDR3 loop is CSARVWTITDTQYF. Here the CDR3 DNA reads TGCAGTGCTAGAGTTTGGACTATCACAGATACGCAGTATTTT.